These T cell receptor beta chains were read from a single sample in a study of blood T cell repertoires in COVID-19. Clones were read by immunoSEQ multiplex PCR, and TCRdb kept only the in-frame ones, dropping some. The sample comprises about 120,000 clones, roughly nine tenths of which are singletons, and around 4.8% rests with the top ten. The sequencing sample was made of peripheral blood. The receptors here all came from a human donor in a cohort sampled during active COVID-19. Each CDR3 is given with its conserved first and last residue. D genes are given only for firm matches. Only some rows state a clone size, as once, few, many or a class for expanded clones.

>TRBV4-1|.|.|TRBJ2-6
TGCGCCAGCAGCCAAGAGGAGGCTACCTCTGGGGCCAACGTCCTGACTTTC
CASSQEEATSGANVLTF
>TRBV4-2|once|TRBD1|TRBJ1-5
TGTGCCAGCAGCCAAGCTACAGGGGGCCGGGAGCCCCAGCATTTT
CASSQATGGREPQHF
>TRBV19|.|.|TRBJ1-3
TGTGCCAGTACCTTTCGGGGAGCAAACACCATATATTTT
CASTFRGANTIYF
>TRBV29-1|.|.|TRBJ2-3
TGCAGCGTTGTAGTTACAGGGTCCACAGATACGCAGTATTTT
CSVVVTGSTDTQYF
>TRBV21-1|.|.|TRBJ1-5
TGTGCCAGCAGCAAAGTCAGGGTCGGCCTTAGCAATCAGCCCCAGCATTTT
CASSKVRVGLSNQPQHF
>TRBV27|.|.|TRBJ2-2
TGTGCCAGCAGTTTACTGGGGCAGAATCCGAGCGGGGAGCTGTTTTTT
CASSLLGQNPSGELFF
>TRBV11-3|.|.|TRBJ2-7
TGTGCCAGCAGCACGCGGGACAGCGGCGAGCAGTACTTC
CASSTRDSGEQYF
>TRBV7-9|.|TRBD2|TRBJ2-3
TGTGCCAGCAGCTTATCTAGCGGGGGAACAGATACGCAGTATTTT
CASSLSSGGTDTQYF
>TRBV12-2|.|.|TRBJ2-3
TGTGCAAGTCGCTTAGGGTGCGGGGGGAACACAGATACGCAGTATTTT
CASRLGCGGNTDTQYF
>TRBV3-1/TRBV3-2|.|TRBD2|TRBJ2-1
TGTGCCAGCAGCCATGGACTAGATCTCCAGTTCTTC
CASSHGLDLQFF
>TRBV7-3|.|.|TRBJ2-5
TGTGCCAGCAGCTTAGAGCTCCAAGAGACCCAGTACTTC
CASSLELQETQYF
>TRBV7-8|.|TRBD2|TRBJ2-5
TGTGCCAGCAGCTTAGAAGGGACTAGCGGGATAGAGACCCAGTACTTC
CASSLEGTSGIETQYF
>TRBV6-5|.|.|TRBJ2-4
TGTGCCAGCAGCCACCGGGACACTCAAAACATTCAGTACTTC
CASSHRDTQNIQYF
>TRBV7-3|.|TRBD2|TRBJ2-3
TGTGCCAGCAGCTTAAATTGGCGGGGGAACACAGATACGCAGTATTTT
CASSLNWRGNTDTQYF
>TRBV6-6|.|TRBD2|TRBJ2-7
TGTGCCAGCAGTCTTAAAGCGGGAGGCTCTACCTACGAGCAGTACTTC
CASSLKAGGSTYEQYF
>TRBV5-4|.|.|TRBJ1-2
TGTGCCAGCAGCTTACCACAGGGCTCCTATGGCTACACCTTC
CASSLPQGSYGYTF
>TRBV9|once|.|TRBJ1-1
TGTGCCAGCAGCGACAGGGTATTT
CASSDRVF
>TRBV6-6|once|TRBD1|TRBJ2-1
TGTGCCAGCAGGGCAGGGGGCGCCTACAATGAGCAGTTCTTC
CASRAGGAYNEQFF
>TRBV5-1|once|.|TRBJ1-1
TGCGCCAGCAGCATCTCGGCGGGGAACACTGAAGCTTTCTTT
CASSISAGNTEAFF
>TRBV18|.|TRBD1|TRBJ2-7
TGTGCCAGCTCACCCCTTGGACAGGATGTAGAGCAGTACTTC
CASSPLGQDVEQYF
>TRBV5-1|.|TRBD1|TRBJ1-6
TGCGCCAGCAGCTTCTACGAACAGGGGGGTGGTAATTCACCCCTCCACTTT
CASSFYEQGGGNSPLHF
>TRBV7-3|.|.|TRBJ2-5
TGTGCCAGCAGCTCGCTAGGGCCCGCGGGGGCCCAAGAGACCCAGTACTTC
CASSSLGPAGAQETQYF
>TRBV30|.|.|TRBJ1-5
TGTGCCTGGAGTCGGGATAGCAATCAGCCCCAGCATTTT
CAWSRDSNQPQHF
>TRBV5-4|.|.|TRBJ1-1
TGTGCCAGCACCCCTCCGGGACTTAAGAACACTGAAGCTTTCTTT
CASTPPGLKNTEAFF
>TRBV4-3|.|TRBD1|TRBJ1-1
TGCGCCAGCAGCCAAGATCGACAGGGACAGGCAGCTTTCTTT
CASSQDRQGQAAFF
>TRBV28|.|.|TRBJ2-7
TGTGCCAGCAGTTTTATCCAGGCCGAGCAGTACTTC
CASSFIQAEQYF
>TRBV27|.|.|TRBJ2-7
TGTGCCAGCAGCCCCTCACTAGGGGGGGCCTCCTGGTACGAGCAGTACTTC
CASSPSLGGASWYEQYF
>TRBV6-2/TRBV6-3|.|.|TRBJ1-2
TGTGCCAGCAGCCGAGACAGTCGAGGTGGCTACACCTTC
CASSRDSRGGYTF
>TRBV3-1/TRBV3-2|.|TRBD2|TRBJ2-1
TGTGCCAGCAGCCAAGAAAGTCTAGCGGTGGGTCCCTTTTACAATGAGCAGTTCTTC
CASSQESLAVGPFYNEQFF
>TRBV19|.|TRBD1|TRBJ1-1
TGTGCCAGTAGTGCCCAACCGGGGACAGGGGGAAACACTGAAGCTTTCTTT
CASSAQPGTGGNTEAFF
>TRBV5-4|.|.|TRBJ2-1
TGTGCCAGCAGCTTAGACTCACGCTACTCCTACAATGAGCAGTTCTTC
CASSLDSRYSYNEQFF
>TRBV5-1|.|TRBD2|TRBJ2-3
TGCGCCAGCAGCTTGGATAGTAGCGGGGGGGCCACAGATACGCAGTATTTT
CASSLDSSGGATDTQYF
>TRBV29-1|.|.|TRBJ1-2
TGCAGCGTACCGGACAGCCTCTATGGCTACACCTTC
CSVPDSLYGYTF
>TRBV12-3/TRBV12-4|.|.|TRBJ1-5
TGTGCCAGCAGTTTATTTTTTTTGTCAGCCCAGCATTTT
CASSLFFLSAQHF
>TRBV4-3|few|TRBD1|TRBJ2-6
TGCGCCAGCAGCCAAGATACAGGGGGCGCGGCTGGGGCCAACGTCCTGACTTTC
CASSQDTGGAAGANVLTF
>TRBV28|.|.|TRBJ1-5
TGTGCCAGCAGTTATCCGGTGTATAGCAATCAGCCCCAGCATTTT
CASSYPVYSNQPQHF
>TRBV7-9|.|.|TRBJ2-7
TGTGCCAGCAGCTCGGGCGCGGGTACCTACGAGCAGTACTTC
CASSSGAGTYEQYF
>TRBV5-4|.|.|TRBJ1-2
TGTGCCAGCAGCTGGGGGGGCGCAGACTATGGCTACACCTTC
CASSWGGADYGYTF
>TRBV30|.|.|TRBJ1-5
TGTGCCTGGAGTGTAGGTCTGGGCACTCAGCCCCAGCATTTT
CAWSVGLGTQPQHF
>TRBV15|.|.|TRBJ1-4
TGTGCCACCATATCGGGTGAAAAACTGTTTTTT
CATISGEKLFF
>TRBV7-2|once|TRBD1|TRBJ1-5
TGTGCCAGCAGCTTGGGACAGCCGAATCAGCCCCAGCATTTT
CASSLGQPNQPQHF
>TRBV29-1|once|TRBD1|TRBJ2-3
TGCAGCGTCAGGACAGGGGGCACAGATACGCAGTATTTT
CSVRTGGTDTQYF
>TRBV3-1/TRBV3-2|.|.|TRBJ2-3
TGTGCCAGCAGCCAAGAAAAGAGGATAGTAGGAGATACGCAGTATTTT
CASSQEKRIVGDTQYF